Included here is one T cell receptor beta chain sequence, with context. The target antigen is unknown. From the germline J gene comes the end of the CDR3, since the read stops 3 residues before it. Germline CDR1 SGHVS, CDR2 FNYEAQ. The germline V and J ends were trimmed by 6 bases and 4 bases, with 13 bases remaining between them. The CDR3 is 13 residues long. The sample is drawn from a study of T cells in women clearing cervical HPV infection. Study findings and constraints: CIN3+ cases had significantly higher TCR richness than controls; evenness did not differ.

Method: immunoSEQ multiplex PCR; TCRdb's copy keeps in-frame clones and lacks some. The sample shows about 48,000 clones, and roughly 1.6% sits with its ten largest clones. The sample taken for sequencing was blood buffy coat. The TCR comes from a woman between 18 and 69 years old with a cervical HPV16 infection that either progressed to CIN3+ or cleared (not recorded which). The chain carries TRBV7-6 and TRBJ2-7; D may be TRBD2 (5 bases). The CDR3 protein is CASRDGLTYEQYF. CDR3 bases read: TGTGCCAGCAGGGATGGACTTACTTACGAG.